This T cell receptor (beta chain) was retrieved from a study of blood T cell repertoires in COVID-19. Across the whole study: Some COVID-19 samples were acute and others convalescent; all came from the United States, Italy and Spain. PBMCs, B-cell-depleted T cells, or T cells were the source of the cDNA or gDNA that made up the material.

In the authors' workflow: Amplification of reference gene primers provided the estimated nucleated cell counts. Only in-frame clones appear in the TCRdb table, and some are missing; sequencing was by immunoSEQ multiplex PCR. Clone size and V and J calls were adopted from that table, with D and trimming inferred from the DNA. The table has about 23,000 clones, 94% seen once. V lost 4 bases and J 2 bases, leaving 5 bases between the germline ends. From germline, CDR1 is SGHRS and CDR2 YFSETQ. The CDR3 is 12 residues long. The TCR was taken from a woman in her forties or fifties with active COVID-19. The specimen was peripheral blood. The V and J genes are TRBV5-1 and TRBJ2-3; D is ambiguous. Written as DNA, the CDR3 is TGCGCCAGCAGCACACACACAGATACGCAGTATTTT. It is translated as CASSTHTDTQYF. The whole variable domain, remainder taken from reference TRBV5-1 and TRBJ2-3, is KAGVTQTPRYLIKTRGQQVTLSCSPISGHRSVSWYQQTPGQGLQFLFEYFSETQRNKGNFPGRFSGRQFSNSRSEMNVSTLELGDSALYLCASSTHTDTQYFGPGTRLTVL.